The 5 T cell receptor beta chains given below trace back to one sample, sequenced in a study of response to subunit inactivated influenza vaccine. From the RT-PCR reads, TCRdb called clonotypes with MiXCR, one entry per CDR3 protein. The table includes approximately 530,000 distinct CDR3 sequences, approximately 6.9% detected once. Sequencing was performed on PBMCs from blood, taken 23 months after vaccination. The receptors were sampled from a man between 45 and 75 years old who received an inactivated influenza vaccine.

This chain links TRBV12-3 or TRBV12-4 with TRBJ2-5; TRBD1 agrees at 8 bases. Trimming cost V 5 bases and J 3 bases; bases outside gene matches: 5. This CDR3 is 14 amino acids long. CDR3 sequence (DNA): TGTGCCAGCAGTCAAGGGACAGGAAAAGAGACCCAGTACTTC. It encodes CASSQGTGKETQYF.

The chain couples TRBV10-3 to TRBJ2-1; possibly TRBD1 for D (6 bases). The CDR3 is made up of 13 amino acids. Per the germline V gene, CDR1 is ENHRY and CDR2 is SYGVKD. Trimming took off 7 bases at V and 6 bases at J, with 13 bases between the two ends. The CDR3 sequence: CAITPDRSNEQFF. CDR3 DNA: TGTGCCATCACCCCCGACAGGAGCAATGAGCAGTTCTTC.

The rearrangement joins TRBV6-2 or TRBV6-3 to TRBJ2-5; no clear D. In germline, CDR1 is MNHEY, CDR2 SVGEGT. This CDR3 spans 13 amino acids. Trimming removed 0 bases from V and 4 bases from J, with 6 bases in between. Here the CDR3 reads CASSYSNVETQYF. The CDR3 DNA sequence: TGTGCCAGCAGTTACTCCAATGTAGAGACCCAGTACTTC.

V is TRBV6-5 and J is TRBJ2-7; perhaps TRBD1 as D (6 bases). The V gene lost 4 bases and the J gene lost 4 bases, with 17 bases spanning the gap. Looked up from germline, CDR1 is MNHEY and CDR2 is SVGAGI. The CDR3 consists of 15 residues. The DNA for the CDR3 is TGTGCCAGCAGTTCCCCCGGGACATCTCTTTACGAGCAGTACTTC. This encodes CASSSPGTSLYEQYF.

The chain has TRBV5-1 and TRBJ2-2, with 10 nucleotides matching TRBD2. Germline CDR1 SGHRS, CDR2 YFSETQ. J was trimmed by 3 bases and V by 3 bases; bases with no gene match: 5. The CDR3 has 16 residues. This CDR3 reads CASSYGLAAYTGELFF. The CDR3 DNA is TGCGCCAGCAGCTACGGACTAGCGGCTTACACCGGGGAGCTGTTTTTT.